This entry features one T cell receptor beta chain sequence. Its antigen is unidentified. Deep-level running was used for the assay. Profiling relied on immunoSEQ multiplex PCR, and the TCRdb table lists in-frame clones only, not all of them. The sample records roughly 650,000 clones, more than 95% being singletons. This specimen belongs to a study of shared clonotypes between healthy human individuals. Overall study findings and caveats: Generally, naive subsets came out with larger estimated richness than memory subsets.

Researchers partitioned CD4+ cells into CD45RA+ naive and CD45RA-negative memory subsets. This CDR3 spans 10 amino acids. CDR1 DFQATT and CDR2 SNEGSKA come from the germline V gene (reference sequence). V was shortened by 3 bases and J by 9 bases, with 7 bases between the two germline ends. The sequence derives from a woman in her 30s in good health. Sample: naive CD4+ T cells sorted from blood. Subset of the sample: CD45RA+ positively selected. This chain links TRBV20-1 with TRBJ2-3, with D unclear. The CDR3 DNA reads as TGCAGTGCTAGTTATAGAACGCAGTATTTT. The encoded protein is CSASYRTQYF.